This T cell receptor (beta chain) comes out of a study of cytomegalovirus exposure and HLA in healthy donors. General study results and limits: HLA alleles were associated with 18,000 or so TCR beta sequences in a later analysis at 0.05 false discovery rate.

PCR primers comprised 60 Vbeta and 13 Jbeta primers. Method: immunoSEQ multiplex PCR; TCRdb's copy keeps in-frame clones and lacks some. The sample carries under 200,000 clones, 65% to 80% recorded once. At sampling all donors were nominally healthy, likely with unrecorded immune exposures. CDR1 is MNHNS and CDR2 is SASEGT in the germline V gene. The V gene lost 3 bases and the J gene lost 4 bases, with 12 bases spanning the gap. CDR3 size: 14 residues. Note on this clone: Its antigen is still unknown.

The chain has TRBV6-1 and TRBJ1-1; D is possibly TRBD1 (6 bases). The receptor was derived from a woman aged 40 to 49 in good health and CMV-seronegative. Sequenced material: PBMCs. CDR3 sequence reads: CASSDRTALTEAFF. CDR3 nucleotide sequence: TGTGCCAGCAGTGACAGGACAGCACTCACTGAAGCTTTCTTT.